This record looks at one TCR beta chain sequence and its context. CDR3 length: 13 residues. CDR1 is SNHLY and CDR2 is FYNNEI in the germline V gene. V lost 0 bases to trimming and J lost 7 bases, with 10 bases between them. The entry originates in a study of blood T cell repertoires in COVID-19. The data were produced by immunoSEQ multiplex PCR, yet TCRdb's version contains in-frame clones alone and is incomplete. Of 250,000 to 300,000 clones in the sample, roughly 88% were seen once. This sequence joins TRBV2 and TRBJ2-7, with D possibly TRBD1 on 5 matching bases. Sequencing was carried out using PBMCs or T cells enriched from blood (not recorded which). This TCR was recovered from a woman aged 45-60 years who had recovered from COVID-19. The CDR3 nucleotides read TGTGCCAGCAGTGAAGCGGGGCTCGGAGAGCAGTACTTC. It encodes CASSEAGLGEQYF. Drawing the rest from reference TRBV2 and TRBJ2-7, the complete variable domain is EPEVTQTPSHQVTQMGQEVILRCVPISNHLYFYWYRQILGQKVEFLVSFYNNEISEKSEIFDDQFSVERPDGSNFTLKIRSTKLEDSAMYFCASSEAGLGEQYFGPGTRLTVT.